Each of the 16 T cell receptor beta chains below was sequenced from the same sample in a study of monozygotic twins with inflammatory bowel disease. After re-calling the 5' RACE reads, TCRdb lists one entry per CDR3 protein, DNA absent. Recorded for this sample: 350,000 to 500,000 distinct CDR3 sequences. Sequences were obtained from blood. These receptors were obtained from a human donor with ulcerative colitis or Crohn's disease, or a healthy co-twin of an affected twin (not recorded which).

The CDR3 sequence: CSAALGVNSPLHF. J is TRBJ1-6 and V is TRBV20-1. The CDR3 is 13 residues long. The germline gives CDR1 DFQATT, CDR2 SNEGSKA (reference sequence).

The chain recombines TRBV5-1 with TRBJ2-1; the D call of TRBD1 rests on TCRdb alone, since no DNA is present to check it. This CDR3 has 16 residues. CDR1 SGHRS and CDR2 YFSETQ come from the germline V gene. The CDR3 sequence: CASSSGGTGSFDEQFF.

This chain joins TRBV7-2 and TRBJ2-1; TCRdb's D call, TRBD2, is unchecked because there is no DNA. Germline CDR1 SGHTA, CDR2 FQGNSA. CDR3 length: 12 amino acids. The CDR3 reads CASSLDLAGKFF.

The CDR3: CASRRGFSYNEQFF. The V and J genes are TRBV28 and TRBJ2-1; TCRdb outputs TRBD2, but without DNA this stays unchecked. Per the germline V gene, CDR1 is MDHEN and CDR2 is SYDVKM. CDR3 length: 14 residues. Filled out from reference TRBV28 and TRBJ2-1, the complete variable domain reads DVKVTQSSRYLVKRTGEKVFLECVQDMDHENMFWYRQDPGLGLRLIYFSYDVKMKEKGDIPEGYSVSREKKERFSLILESASTNQTSMYLCASRRGFSYNEQFFGPGTRLTVL.

V and J are TRBV28 and TRBJ2-5; TCRdb selects TRBD2, and the lack of DNA leaves this call unchecked. Germline V gene lookup returns CDR1 MDHEN and CDR2 SYDVKM. The CDR3 is made up of 18 amino acids. CDR3 region: CASSLSPMPAGAEETQYF. Supplemented by reference TRBV28 and TRBJ2-5, the full variable domain reads DVKVTQSSRYLVKRTGEKVFLECVQDMDHENMFWYRQDPGLGLRLIYFSYDVKMKEKGDIPEGYSVSREKKERFSLILESASTNQTSMYLCASSLSPMPAGAEETQYFGPGTRLLVL.

This sequence joins TRBV21-1 and TRBJ2-2; TCRdb outputs TRBD1, but without DNA this stays unchecked. TRBV21-1 is reported as a pseudogene. This CDR3 is built from 15 residues. The CDR3 reads CASSNTGGNTGELFF.

The genes are TRBV7-3 and TRBJ2-3; TCRdb names TRBD1, which stays unverified in the absence of DNA. The CDR3 loop spans 14 amino acids. Germline values: CDR1 SGHTA, CDR2 FQGTGA. CDR3 sequence reads: CASSLNRGQDTQYF.

The V and J genes are TRBV5-1 and TRBJ1-4; the D call from TCRdb, TRBD1, cannot be confirmed without DNA. This CDR3 is 14 amino acids long. Germline V gene sequence: CDR1 SGHRS, CDR2 YFSETQ. The CDR3 loop is CASSRTGGGEKLFF. Full variable domain (outside the CDR3, taken from reference TRBV5-1 and TRBJ1-4): KAGVTQTPRYLIKTRGQQVTLSCSPISGHRSVSWYQQTPGQGLQFLFEYFSETQRNKGNFPGRFSGRQFSNSRSEMNVSTLELGDSALYLCASSRTGGGEKLFFGSGTQLSVL.

The CDR3 protein is CASSSTGLGYTF. The chain joins TRBV12-3 or TRBV12-4 to TRBJ1-2; TCRdb returns TRBD1, unconfirmable since there is no DNA. CDR3 size: 12 residues.

V is TRBV7-9 and J is TRBJ2-7. CDR1 and CDR2 from the germline V gene are SEHNR and FQNEAQ (reference sequence). The CDR3 has 14 residues. Here the CDR3 reads CASSSYTLFDEQYF. The full variable domain, rest sourced from reference TRBV7-9 and TRBJ2-7, is DTGVSQNPRHKITKRGQNVTFRCDPISEHNRLYWYRQTLGQGPEFLTYFQNEAQLEKSRLLSDRFSAERPKGSFSTLEIQRTEQGDSAMYLCASSSYTLFDEQYFGPGTRLTVT.

The V call is TRBV29-1, the J call TRBJ2-5; TCRdb's assignment of TRBD1 cannot be checked, as there is no DNA. The germline CDR1 and CDR2 sequences are SQVTM and ANQGSEA. The CDR3 runs 15 residues. The CDR3 loop reads CSAASGTGRQETQYF.

The CDR3 here is CASSLDPTGGDTEAFF. The chain uses TRBV5-1 and TRBJ1-1; TCRdb proposes TRBD1, but this gene call is untestable without DNA. Germline assignment: CDR1 SGHRS and CDR2 YFSETQ. CDR3 length equals 16 residues.

The chain links TRBV7-9 to TRBJ2-3; TCRdb's D gene call, TRBD1, goes unchecked for lack of DNA. The germline V gene has CDR1 SEHNR and CDR2 FQNEAQ (reference sequence). The CDR3 consists of 16 residues. CDR3 region: CASSLPGQGGADTQYF.

V usage is TRBV27 and J usage is TRBJ1-1; TCRdb names TRBD1, which stays unverified in the absence of DNA. Germline V gene lookup returns CDR1 MNHEY and CDR2 SMNVEV (reference sequence). The CDR3 sequence is 13 residues long. CDR3 in amino acids: CASSLSRGPAAFF.

The rearrangement joins TRBV5-1 to TRBJ2-3; TCRdb's D call, TRBD2, is unchecked because there is no DNA. Per germline, CDR1 SGHRS and CDR2 YFSETQ. The CDR3 is 16 residues long. CDR3 region: CASSPGTVSSTDTQYF.

The rearrangement joins TRBV4-1 to TRBJ1-1; TCRdb reports TRBD1, a call that lacks DNA to check it against. From germline, CDR1 is MGHRA and CDR2 YSYEKL. The CDR3 length is 15 residues. The CDR3 protein is CASSRGQGANTEAFF.